This TCR beta chain originates from a study of metastatic and nonmetastatic thyroid tumors. Using MiXCR, TCRdb reanalyzed the PCR reads. The sample includes about 69,000 clones, approximately 15% of them seen just once. Per germline, CDR1 LNHDA and CDR2 SQIVND (reference sequence). This CDR3 contains 15 residues. V gave up 5 bases and J gave up 4 bases; unmatched junction bases: 9. No patient had received any treatment before thyroid surgery. Findings and limits, study-wide: Patients with malignant thyroid tumors reportedly had significantly higher TCR beta diversity than those with benign nodules, in blood and tumor.

Concerning this clone itself: Its antigen is unidentified.

The chain uses TRBV19 and TRBJ2-7, with 9 bases matching TRBD2. The receptor's source is a male donor with papillary thyroid cancer or a benign thyroid nodule (not recorded which). Some clones in this sample may be carry-over from other donors' samples. The material sequenced was blood. The CDR3, as DNA: TGTGCCAGTAGTCAGGACGGGACTAGCAATTACGAGCAGTACTTC. This translates into CASSQDGTSNYEQYF.